This T cell receptor (beta chain) came from a study of breast tumors, draining lymph nodes, adjacent tissues. Study-wide results and limits: That most tumor T cells come from lymph nodes remained unproven. Findings are consistent with lymph node origin and intratumoral expansion of most tumor T cells. Luminal-like breast cancer showed significantly greater tumor-nontumor repertoire similarity than basal-like breast cancer did. Compared with lymph nodes, tumors were less diverse; compared with nontumor tissue, more.

V shed 6 bases and J shed 1 base, with 13 bases lying between them. Germline CDR1 SNHLY, CDR2 FYNNEI. This CDR3 is built from 15 residues. Worth noting for this clonotype: Its antigen remains unknown.

TCRdb reprocessed the multiplex PCR reads with MiXCR, giving one entry per CDR3 protein. The sample consists of 17,000 or so distinct CDR3 sequences, roughly 63% of them appearing once. The origin of this receptor is a female donor with breast cancer. Some clones in this sample may be carry-over from other donors' samples. Specimen: tumor-adjacent breast tissue. The V and J genes are TRBV2 and TRBJ1-5, with D uncertain. For the CDR3, the DNA is TGTGCCAGCAGGATGACCGGGCCCAGCAATCAGCCCCAGCATTTT. This translates into CASRMTGPSNQPQHF.